Presented here are 31 T cell receptor beta chains from one specimen sequenced in a study of blood T cells in healthy people across ages. Primed by a sample-barcoded 5' primer and a J-beta primer mix, a second PCR proceeded for about 6 to 12 cycles. MiXCR was run by TCRdb on the 5' RACE reads, yielding one entry per CDR3 protein. The data hold approximately 810,000 distinct CDR3 sequences, with under 40% observed a single time. The sequenced sample consisted of blood. The source of these receptors is a man aged 18 to 30 in good health.

J is TRBJ1-2 and V is TRBV28; 10 nucleotides line up with TRBD1. The CDR3 runs 15 residues. Germline V gene sequence: CDR1 MDHEN, CDR2 SYDVKM. V lost 5 bases, J lost 7 bases, and 10 bases stayed unmatched. The CDR3 DNA reads TGTGCCAGCAGTCAAATCGGGACAGGGGATAGTGGCTACACCTTC. It is translated as CASSQIGTGDSGYTF.

The chain employs TRBV7-2 and TRBJ2-3; D may be TRBD2 (6 bases). The CDR3 covers 15 residues. Germline V gene sequence: CDR1 SGHTA, CDR2 FQGNSA. Trimming cost V 3 bases and J 1 base, with 11 bases left between them. CDR3 coding DNA: TGTGCCAGCAGCTTTGAGGCGGGGCGCACAGATACGCAGTATTTT. It codes for CASSFEAGRTDTQYF.

As concerns this clonotype: This may stem from a read error, because a much larger clone lies one nucleotide away. The chain couples TRBV6-5 to TRBJ2-2; TRBD2 is a possible D gene (5 bases). This CDR3 has 13 amino acids. From germline, CDR1 is MNHEY and CDR2 SVGAGI. V dropped 2 bases and J dropped 6 bases, with 7 bases sitting between them. CDR3 amino acids: CASSYGSSGELFF. The CDR3 coding sequence is TGTGCCAGCAGTTACGGGAGTTCCGGGGAGCTGTTTTTT.

This clonotype is a singleton in its sample. This chain connects TRBV28 to TRBJ1-4; weak D call: TRBD1 (5 bases). The CDR3 is 15 residues long. Germline assignment: CDR1 MDHEN and CDR2 SYDVKM. Trimming cost V 2 bases and J 5 bases, with 12 bases left between them. The DNA for the CDR3 is TGTGCCAGCAGTTTAAGCGTCCGGGGGAATGAAAAACTGTTTTTT. Translated: CASSLSVRGNEKLFF.

On this clonotype: This may come from a read error, since a much larger clone is one base off. The chain combines TRBV5-1 with TRBJ2-5; 7 bases are a match to TRBD1. Looked up from germline, CDR1 is SGHRS and CDR2 is YFSETQ. The CDR3 has 17 amino acids. V trimming: 0 bases; J trimming: 11 bases; junction bases outside the gene matches: 19. The CDR3 sequence is CASSLGQGRGHHNEQYF. CDR3 sequence (DNA): TGCGCCAGCAGCTTGGGACAGGGAAGGGGGCACCACAATGAGCAGTACTTC.

V is TRBV20-1 and J is TRBJ1-5; no reliable D call. The CDR3 spans 15 residues. Germline CDR1 DFQATT, CDR2 SNEGSKA (reference sequence). V lost 0 bases, J lost 3 bases, and 12 bases lay in between. DNA of the CDR3: TGCAGTGCTAGAGATGACGGTACTCTCAATCAGCCCCAGCATTTT. It encodes CSARDDGTLNQPQHF.

CDR3 loop: CSVDRGHTGELFF. In DNA form, the CDR3 reads TGCAGCGTTGACAGGGGGCACACCGGGGAGCTGTTTTTT. The chain couples TRBV29-1 to TRBJ2-2; the match to TRBD1 covers 8 bases. Germline V gene sequence: CDR1 SQVTM, CDR2 ANQGSEA. The J segment lost 3 bases and the V segment lost 3 bases, leaving 0 bases of the junction unmatched. The CDR3 is 13 amino acids.

The V call is TRBV29-1, the J call TRBJ1-2, with 9 bases fitting TRBD1. There are 14 residues in the CDR3. V dropped 5 bases and J dropped 7; count of bases not matched to a gene: 11. The germline V gene encodes CDR1 SQVTM and CDR2 ANQGSEA. The CDR3: CSVPARQGVVGYTF. The DNA for the CDR3 is TGCAGCGTTCCCGCTCGACAGGGGGTGGTTGGCTACACCTTC.

V gene TRBV7-3 combines with J gene TRBJ2-1; 8 positions match TRBD1. CDR1 SGHTA and CDR2 FQGTGA come from the germline V gene. V dropped 4 bases and J dropped 4; count of bases not matched to a gene: 6. The CDR3 is 15 residues long. In nucleotides, the CDR3 is TGTGCCAGCAGCTACGACAGGGGAGAGTACAATGAGCAGTTCTTC. It encodes CASSYDRGEYNEQFF.

The chain recombines TRBV27 with TRBJ1-4; tentatively, D is TRBD1 (6 bases). CDR3 length: 16 amino acids. Trimming left V 7 bases short and J 10 bases short, with 25 bases between. Germline CDR1 and CDR2: MNHEY and SMNVEV (reference sequence). The CDR3, as DNA: TGTGCCAGCACCCGGAGCGCTTCGGGGGCGTCGGCAAAACTGTTTTTT. Protein product: CASTRSASGASAKLFF.

This clonotype has more than one count but fewer than ten. CDR3 residues: CASSWRGGGNTQYF. Here the CDR3 DNA reads TGTGCCAGCAGTTGGCGAGGGGGTGGTAATACGCAGTATTTT. The V call is TRBV7-2, the J call TRBJ2-3; possible D gene TRBD1, 6 bases. Germline CDR1 is SGHTA and CDR2 is FQGNSA. CDR3 length: 14 residues. Trimming pared 6 bases from V and 7 bases from J, leaving 17 bases between.

Ten or more counts support this clonotype. The CDR3 nucleotides read TGTGCCAGCAGTTCCTTCAGAGCCTTCCCCCGGGATACGCAGTATTTT. This encodes CASSSFRAFPRDTQYF. The chain carries TRBV6-2 or TRBV6-3 and TRBJ2-3; D gene unclear. This CDR3 contains 16 residues. The V gene's germline CDR1 is MNHEY and CDR2 SVGEGT. V was cut by 4 bases and J by 6 bases, with 20 bases left in between.

This clonotype was recorded once. The V call is TRBV15, the J call TRBJ2-1; the D gene is possibly TRBD1 (5 bases). The CDR3 consists of 15 residues. V was clipped by 1 base and J by 12 bases, with 19 bases between them. CDR1 and CDR2 from the germline V gene are LNHNV and YYDKDF (reference sequence). The CDR3 DNA reads TGTGCCACCAGCAGAGCAGGGCATTTAGGGGATGGGCAGTTCTTC. It specifies CATSRAGHLGDGQFF.

The chain combines TRBV6-2 or TRBV6-3 with TRBJ2-2; a possible D gene is TRBD2 (5 bases). V gave up 0 bases and J gave up 7 bases, with 15 bases separating them. This CDR3 spans 16 amino acids. CDR1 is MNHEY and CDR2 is SVGEGT in the germline V gene. The CDR3 loop reads CASSYSLGRTGGELFF. Here the CDR3 DNA reads TGTGCCAGCAGTTACTCGTTAGGGAGAACGGGCGGGGAGCTGTTTTTT.

The chain employs TRBV20-1 and TRBJ2-5; perhaps D is TRBD1 or TRBD2 (5 bases each). With the DNA end fitting TRBJ2-7 better, the J assignment may be wrong. The length of the CDR3 is 13 residues. The germline gives CDR1 DFQATT, CDR2 SNEGSKA (reference sequence). The CDR3 region is CSARERGGYEQYF. Here the CDR3 DNA reads TGCAGTGCTAGAGAGCGTGGGGGCTACGAGCAGTACTTC.

CDR3 DNA: TGTGCCAGCAGCTTTATAGCGGGGGGTTACGAGCAGTACTTC. Protein product: CASSFIAGGYEQYF. V gene TRBV5-6 combines with J gene TRBJ2-7; 10 positions match TRBD2. The CDR3 totals 14 residues. Unmatched junction bases numbered 3, after V lost 2 bases and J lost 4 bases. Looked up from germline, CDR1 is SGHDT and CDR2 is YYEEEE.

This clonotype has more than one count but fewer than ten. This rearrangement joins TRBV20-1 to TRBJ2-3, with a weak D call TRBD2 (6 bases). This CDR3 contains 15 residues. CDR1 and CDR2 (germline): DFQATT, SNEGSKA (reference sequence). Trimming took 3 bases from V and 4 from J, leaving 17 bases between them. CDR3 amino acids: CSARDPGGAADTQYF. CDR3 nucleotides: TGCAGTGCTAGGGACCCCGGAGGGGCGGCAGATACGCAGTATTTT.

This chain connects TRBV6-5 to TRBJ1-1, with a possible D match to TRBD1 (5 bases). Germline V CDR1 and CDR2: MNHEY, SVGAGI. This CDR3 spans 13 amino acids. Trimming took off 5 bases at V and 3 bases at J, with 10 bases between the two ends. The CDR3 sequence: CASSDGGDTEAFF. The CDR3, as DNA: TGTGCCAGCAGTGACGGGGGGGACACTGAAGCTTTCTTT.

This clonotype has more than one count but fewer than ten. The chain employs TRBV3-1 and TRBJ1-1, with TRBD1 as a possible D gene (6 bases). The germline V gene has CDR1 LGHDT and CDR2 YNNKEL (reference sequence). This CDR3 spans 15 amino acids. V was clipped by 1 base and J by 5 bases, with 14 bases between them. The CDR3 bases are TGTGCCAGCAGCCAAGTAGAGGGGGGAAGAACTGAAGCTTTCTTT. It specifies CASSQVEGGRTEAFF.

A note on this clonotype: A much bigger clone sits one base away, suggesting this may be a read error. The genes are TRBV12-3 or TRBV12-4 and TRBJ2-1; D is perhaps TRBD1 (6 bases). This CDR3 is 14 amino acids long. The V gene lost 6 bases and the J gene lost 10 bases, with 19 bases spanning the gap. Written as DNA, the CDR3 is TGTGCCAGCAGGAGTTCCGGGACAACTTACGAGCAGTTCTTC. As protein: CASRSSGTTYEQFF.

The gene calls are TRBV24-1 and TRBJ2-3; tentative D call: TRBD1 (6 bases). CDR3 length equals 13 residues. The V gene lost 8 bases and the J gene lost 2 bases, with 10 bases spanning the gap. Germline loops: CDR1 KGHDR, CDR2 SFDVKD. The CDR3 sequence: CATMDSTTDTQYF. The CDR3 DNA is TGTGCCACCATGGACAGTACCACAGATACGCAGTATTTT.

The chain uses TRBV16 and TRBJ2-5; no reliable D call. Judging by the DNA end, TRBJ2-1 fits better; the J call may be wrong. The CDR3 spans 13 residues. Germline loops: CDR1 KGHSY, CDR2 FQNENV. The CDR3 is CASSQGYGETQFF. CDR3 nucleotide sequence: TGTGCCAGCAGCCAGGGGTACGGAGAGACCCAGTTCTTC.

The chain employs TRBV20-1 and TRBJ1-1; no reliable D call. Trimming shortened V by 5 bases and J by 0 bases, and 13 bases separated the two germline ends. The germline V gene encodes CDR1 DFQATT and CDR2 SNEGSKA (reference sequence). CDR3 length equals 14 residues. The CDR3 sequence: CSAGGGNVNTEAFF. CDR3 DNA: TGCAGTGCTGGCGGTGGGAACGTGAACACTGAAGCTTTCTTT.

This clonotype was recorded only once. This chain connects TRBV20-1 to TRBJ1-5, with D unresolved. The ends were cut back, 2 bases at V and 1 base at J, with 9 bases in the middle. From germline, CDR1 is DFQATT and CDR2 SNEGSKA (reference sequence). The CDR3 covers 14 residues. Written as DNA, the CDR3 is TGCAGTGCTAGAACCAGCTTGAGCAATCAGCCCCAGCATTTT. It codes for CSARTSLSNQPQHF.

The CDR3 reads CASSEAWGGGVPYNEQYF. As DNA, the CDR3 is TGTGCCAGCAGTGAAGCGTGGGGCGGGGGGGTTCCCTACAATGAGCAGTACTTC. The V and J genes are TRBV2 and TRBJ2-7; 9 nucleotides line up with TRBD2. J gave up 7 bases and V 0 bases, and 16 bases lay outside the gene matches. The CDR3 has 18 amino acids. Per the germline V gene, CDR1 is SNHLY and CDR2 is FYNNEI. Full variable domain (outside the CDR3, taken from reference TRBV2 and TRBJ2-7): EPEVTQTPSHQVTQMGQEVILRCVPISNHLYFYWYRQILGQKVEFLVSFYNNEISEKSEIFDDQFSVERPDGSNFTLKIRSTKLEDSAMYFCASSEAWGGGVPYNEQYFGPGTRLTVT.

Worth noting for this clonotype: A much larger clone is a single base away; this may be a read error. The rearrangement uses TRBV4-2 and TRBJ2-1; 7 bases match TRBD2. The CDR3 has 15 amino acids. From germline, CDR1 is LGHNA and CDR2 YNFKEQ. J gave up 13 bases and V 1 base, and 13 bases lay outside the gene matches. The CDR3 protein is CASSQGRLAEETQFF. CDR3 DNA: TGTGCCAGCAGCCAAGGCCGTCTAGCGGAAGAGACCCAGTTCTTC.

This clonotype has just a few counts. The V call is TRBV7-2, the J call TRBJ1-5; 9 bases match TRBD1. Trimming took 7 bases from V and 7 from J; bases not matched to a gene: 8. The CDR3 has 14 residues. Germline CDR1 and CDR2: SGHTA and FQGNSA. CDR3 loop: CASTKQGAGQPQHF. The CDR3 DNA reads TGTGCCAGCACGAAACAGGGGGCCGGCCAGCCCCAGCATTTT. Combining the CDR3 with reference TRBV7-2 and TRBJ1-5 gives the whole variable domain GAGVSQSPSNKVTEKGKDVELRCDPISGHTALYWYRQSLGQGLEFLIYFQGNSAPDKSGLPSDRFSAERTGGSVSTLTIQRTQQEDSAVYLCASTKQGAGQPQHFGDGTRLSIL.

This clonotype was observed a handful of times. The chain combines TRBV5-1 with TRBJ2-3, with TRBD2 matching over 8 bases. Germline lookup yields CDR1 SGHRS and CDR2 YFSETQ. The J segment lost 4 bases and the V segment lost 0 bases, leaving 13 bases of the junction unmatched. The CDR3 runs to 18 residues. CDR3 sequence: CASSLVVAGGARADTQYF. The CDR3 DNA sequence: TGCGCCAGCAGCTTGGTTGTTGCCGGGGGGGCCAGAGCAGATACGCAGTATTTT.

The J gene is TRBJ2-1, the V gene TRBV6-5, with 9 nucleotides matching TRBD2. The germline CDR1 and CDR2 sequences are MNHEY and SVGAGI. The CDR3 loop spans 14 amino acids. V lost 2 bases, J lost 6 bases, and 2 bases stayed unmatched. The CDR3 loop is CASSYGGGANEQFF. The CDR3 region has the DNA TGTGCCAGCAGTTACGGCGGGGGGGCCAATGAGCAGTTCTTC.

This chain uses TRBV9 with TRBJ2-7; perhaps TRBD2 as D (6 bases). The ends were cut back, 0 bases at V and 6 bases at J, with 10 bases in the middle. Germline lookup yields CDR1 SGDLS and CDR2 YYNGEE. The CDR3 consists of 13 residues. The CDR3 loop reads CASSVVSGVEQYF. CDR3 coding DNA: TGTGCCAGCAGCGTAGTATCGGGGGTCGAGCAGTACTTC.

The chain has TRBV11-2 and TRBJ2-5; D is unclear. The germline CDR1 and CDR2 sequences are SGHAT and FQNNGV. Trimming took 5 bases from V and 4 from J, leaving 14 bases between them. The CDR3 has 14 residues. The CDR3 coding sequence is TGTGCCAGCAGCCCCGTAAAGGGCTTAGAGACCCAGTACTTC. Encoded protein: CASSPVKGLETQYF.